Presented here are 3 T cell receptor beta chains from one specimen sequenced in a study of shared clonotypes between healthy human individuals. Clones were sequenced by immunoSEQ multiplex PCR, and TCRdb holds only the in-frame ones, with some missing. The sample records roughly 1,100,000 clones, 65% to 80% being singletons. Sequenced: memory CD4+ T cells sorted from blood. Documented subset: CD45RA-negative fraction. The receptors come from a man younger than 35 in good health.

Notes on this clone: The identical CDR3 is also encoded by other nucleotide sequences in the sample. This chain joins TRBV6-1 and TRBJ1-1, with D hard to call. The CDR3 sequence is 14 residues long. Trimming left V 2 bases short and J 1 base short, with 8 bases between. Germline loops: CDR1 MNHNS, CDR2 SASEGT. The CDR3 coding sequence is TGTGCCAGCAGTGAAAGGGAGGGGAACACTGAAGCTTTCTTT. Translation: CASSEREGNTEAFF.

CDR3 amino acids: CASSLNALSGNTIYF. CDR3 bases: TGTGCCAGCAGCTTAAACGCCCTCTCTGGAAACACCATATATTTT. V gene TRBV7-8 combines with J gene TRBJ1-3; D ambiguous. The CDR3 spans 15 residues. Trimming took 2 bases from V and 0 from J, leaving 8 bases between them. CDR1 is SGHVS and CDR2 is FQNEAQ in the germline V gene.

The V call is TRBV10-2, the J call TRBJ1-5; D gene unclear. V was clipped by 8 bases and J by 5 bases, with 13 bases between them. Germline V lookup: CDR1 WSHSY, CDR2 SAAADI. This CDR3 region has 13 residues. The chain's CDR3 is CASQPLADQPQHF. In DNA form, the CDR3 reads TGCGCCAGCCAGCCACTGGCCGATCAGCCCCAGCATTTT.